Each of the 29 T cell receptor beta chains below was sequenced from the same sample in a study of T cell changes during pregnancy in multiple sclerosis. Clones were read by immunoSEQ multiplex PCR, and TCRdb kept only the in-frame ones, dropping some. The sample yields tens of thousands of clones, around 96% seen once. Sequenced here: peripheral blood, sampled in the second trimester of pregnancy. These TCRs come from a female donor with multiple sclerosis, enrolled in a pregnancy study.

This sequence joins TRBV19 and TRBJ2-3; 7 bases fit TRBD1. The length of the CDR3 is 17 residues. The V gene end was trimmed by 0 bases and the J gene end by 3 bases; junction bases not matched to a gene: 9. The V gene's germline CDR1 is LNHDA and CDR2 SQIVND (reference sequence). CDR3 amino acids: CASSIETGTVQTDTQYF. The CDR3 DNA reads TGTGCCAGTAGTATAGAGACCGGGACAGTTCAAACAGATACGCAGTATTTT.

V gene TRBV5-4 combines with J gene TRBJ1-5; D is ambiguous. Trimming left V 1 base short and J 0 bases short, with 8 bases between. Germline CDR1 is SGHNT and CDR2 is YYREEE (reference sequence). There are 15 residues in the CDR3. CDR3 sequence reads: CASSLTSDSNQPQHF. The CDR3 DNA reads TGTGCCAGCAGCTTGACCAGTGATAGCAATCAGCCCCAGCATTTT. The full variable domain, completed using reference TRBV5-4 and TRBJ1-5, is ETGVTQSPTHLIKTRGQQVTLRCSSQSGHNTVSWYQQALGQGPQFIFQYYREEENGRGNFPPRFSGLQFPNYSSELNVNALELDDSALYLCASSLTSDSNQPQHFGDGTRLSIL.

This sequence joins TRBV29-1 and TRBJ1-5; a possible D gene is TRBD1 (6 bases). V shed 2 bases and J shed 2 bases, with 16 bases lying between them. CDR1 and CDR2 from the germline V gene are SQVTM and ANQGSEA. This CDR3 has 16 residues. The CDR3: CSVESVSQGGNQPQHF. In DNA form, the CDR3 reads TGCAGCGTTGAATCCGTATCACAGGGAGGCAATCAGCCCCAGCATTTT.

A single count supports this clone. This chain connects TRBV5-1 to TRBJ2-1, with 7 nucleotides matching TRBD2. CDR1 is SGHRS and CDR2 is YFSETQ in the germline V gene. The CDR3 is 17 residues long. Trimming took 4 bases from V and 8 from J; bases not matched to a gene: 18. The CDR3 sequence: CASSLHTSESLYYEQFF. The CDR3 nucleotides are TGCGCCAGCAGCCTCCACACTAGCGAGAGTCTGTACTATGAGCAGTTCTTC.

In its sample, this clone was seen once. This sequence joins TRBV6-5 and TRBJ2-7; D is perhaps TRBD1 (5 bases). From germline, CDR1 is MNHEY and CDR2 SVGAGI. This CDR3 is 14 amino acids long. Trimming took 2 bases from V and 4 from J, leaving 12 bases between them. In DNA, the CDR3 is TGTGCCAGCAGTTACAGGGGTTACGAATACGAGCAGTACTTC. It codes for CASSYRGYEYEQYF.

The V call is TRBV6-1, the J call TRBJ1-3; tentatively, D is TRBD1 (6 bases). With 0 bases removed from V and 0 bases from J, the gap between germline ends came to 18 bases. Per the germline V gene, CDR1 is MNHNS and CDR2 is SASEGT. CDR3 size: 19 residues. The DNA of the CDR3 is TGTGCCAGCAGTGAAGCGCTTATCGGACAGCCGATCTCTGGAAACACCATATATTTT. This sequence encodes CASSEALIGQPISGNTIYF.

The V call is TRBV7-7, the J call TRBJ1-5, with 7 bases that match TRBD1. The germline V gene has CDR1 SSHAT and CDR2 FNYEAQ (reference sequence). Unmatched junction bases numbered 20, after V lost 8 bases and J lost 4 bases. The CDR3 sequence is 18 residues long. CDR3 sequence: CASPTAVVRGTENQPQHF. In nucleotides, the CDR3 is TGTGCCAGCCCTACAGCAGTGGTTCGGGGGACAGAGAATCAGCCCCAGCATTTT.

The V and J genes are TRBV9 and TRBJ2-2, with 12 bases identical to TRBD2. Per germline, CDR1 SGDLS and CDR2 YYNGEE. Unmatched junction bases numbered 8, after V lost 4 bases and J lost 7 bases. The CDR3 has 16 amino acids. CDR3 sequence: CASSPTSGRVGGELFF. CDR3 coding DNA: TGTGCCAGCAGCCCGACTAGCGGGAGAGTTGGCGGGGAGCTGTTTTTT.

The chain uses TRBV30 and TRBJ1-1; 8 positions match TRBD1. In germline, CDR1 is GTSNPN, CDR2 SVGIG (reference sequence). The CDR3 consists of 13 residues. Losses at the gene ends were 4 bases for V and 5 bases for J; bases not matched to a gene: 6. The CDR3 spells CAWTPGQVTEAFF. CDR3 sequence (DNA): TGTGCCTGGACGCCGGGACAGGTGACTGAAGCTTTCTTT.

The chain combines TRBV7-8 with TRBJ2-2; 11 bases fit TRBD1. Germline trimming cut 4 bases from V and 6 bases from J; bases unmatched to any gene: 1. This CDR3 is 14 amino acids long. Per the germline V gene, CDR1 is SGHVS and CDR2 is FQNEAQ. The CDR3 sequence: CASSWGQGAGELFF. CDR3 coding DNA: TGTGCCAGCAGCTGGGGACAGGGGGCCGGGGAGCTGTTTTTT.

The chain recombines TRBV19 with TRBJ2-1, with a possible D match to TRBD2 (5 bases). The ends were cut back, 4 bases at V and 5 bases at J, with 12 bases in the middle. The V gene's germline CDR1 is LNHDA and CDR2 SQIVND (reference sequence). This CDR3 is 14 amino acids long. CDR3 sequence (DNA): TGTGCCAGTAGTAGGACTGGGGAGAACAATGAGCAGTTCTTC. As protein: CASSRTGENNEQFF.

This clone was observed a few times. The V and J genes are TRBV6-6 and TRBJ2-7; possible D gene TRBD1, 5 bases. The CDR3 is 13 residues long. V lost 6 bases, J lost 1 base, and 10 bases lay in between. Germline lookup yields CDR1 MNHNY and CDR2 SVGAGI (reference sequence). CDR3: CASSPRQSYEQYF. For the CDR3, the DNA is TGTGCCAGCAGCCCCAGACAGTCCTACGAGCAGTACTTC.

The genes are TRBV9 and TRBJ2-3; TRBD2 matches at 10 bases. The CDR3 consists of 17 residues. V shed 0 bases, J shed 6 bases, and the junction held 10 bases outside the gene matches. CDR1 is SGDLS and CDR2 is YYNGEE in the germline V gene. The CDR3 DNA follows: TGTGCCAGCAGCGTAGCCCTCGGAGCGGGAGGGCCCGATACGCAGTATTTT. Its protein product is CASSVALGAGGPDTQYF.

The chain recombines TRBV13 with TRBJ2-1; D might be TRBD1 (5 bases). Germline CDR1 is PRHDT and CDR2 is FYEKMQ (reference sequence). V lost 6 bases, J lost 3 bases, and 6 bases lay in between. The CDR3 covers 12 residues. CDR3 residues: CASSTGYNEQFF. CDR3 DNA: TGTGCCAGCAGTACAGGCTACAATGAGCAGTTCTTC.

This chain connects TRBV5-4 to TRBJ2-7; D ambiguous. This CDR3 is built from 15 residues. From germline, CDR1 is SGHNT and CDR2 YYREEE (reference sequence). Trimming pared 4 bases from V and 3 bases from J, leaving 17 bases between. The CDR3 DNA follows: TGTGCCAGCAGCAATATAGAGCAGGCTCACTACGAGCAGTACTTC. Protein sequence: CASSNIEQAHYEQYF.

This clone occurred once. The genes are TRBV10-3 and TRBJ1-2; weak D call: TRBD1 (6 bases). The CDR3 totals 15 residues. Trimming shortened V by 6 bases and J by 3 bases, and 17 bases separated the two germline ends. Germline V CDR1 and CDR2: ENHRY, SYGVKD. For the CDR3, the DNA is TGTGCCATCAGGACCAGCAGGGGTCGGGACTATGGCTACACCTTC. This codes for CAIRTSRGRDYGYTF.

This chain connects TRBV7-2 to TRBJ2-3; 7 bases match TRBD1. Germline V gene sequence: CDR1 SGHTA, CDR2 FQGNSA. The CDR3 is 15 amino acids. The V and J ends lost 5 bases and 2 bases, in that order; junction bases with no gene match: 7. CDR3 bases: TGTGCCAGCAGCCATTCTAAGGGGGCCACAGATACGCAGTATTTT. The encoded protein is CASSHSKGATDTQYF.

The V and J genes are TRBV5-1 and TRBJ2-2; TRBD2 matches 11 bases. The V and J ends lost 9 bases and 6 bases, in that order; junction bases with no gene match: 10. Germline lookup yields CDR1 SGHRS and CDR2 YFSETQ. The CDR3 covers 15 residues. CDR3 DNA sequence: TGCGCCACCTCAAGGGAACTAGCGGGAGCCGGGGAGCTGTTTTTT. Amino acid sequence: CATSRELAGAGELFF.

The chain links TRBV9 to TRBJ2-5, with no clear D. V lost 0 bases and J 5 bases, leaving 5 bases between the germline ends. CDR3 length: 12 amino acids. Germline assignment: CDR1 SGDLS and CDR2 YYNGEE. The CDR3 region has the DNA TGTGCCAGCAGCGTAGTATCGGAGACCCAGTACTTC. It codes for CASSVVSETQYF.

The CDR3 region has the DNA TGCGCCAGCAGCCTAGTATTGGGCCTCAACACTGAAGCTTTCTTT. Its translation is CASSLVLGLNTEAFF. The chain links TRBV4-1 to TRBJ1-1, with no clear D. Germline V gene data show CDR1 as MGHRA and CDR2 as YSYEKL. Trimming stripped 4 bases from V and 2 bases from J, with 14 bases between. The length of the CDR3 is 15 residues.

This sequence joins TRBV2 and TRBJ2-5, with D tentatively TRBD1 (6 bases). The germline V and J ends were trimmed by 4 bases and 4 bases, with 13 bases remaining between them. This CDR3 is 14 amino acids long. Germline V gene data show CDR1 as SNHLY and CDR2 as FYNNEI. The DNA for the CDR3 is TGTGCCAGCAGTGGGGAGAACAGGGCAGAGACCCAGTACTTC. Translation gives CASSGENRAETQYF. Drawing the rest from reference TRBV2 and TRBJ2-5, the complete variable domain is EPEVTQTPSHQVTQMGQEVILRCVPISNHLYFYWYRQILGQKVEFLVSFYNNEISEKSEIFDDQFSVERPDGSNFTLKIRSTKLEDSAMYFCASSGENRAETQYFGPGTRLLVL.

The rearrangement links TRBV11-2 to TRBJ1-5; 7 bases line up with TRBD1. Trimming removed 1 base from V and 6 bases from J; junction bases left unmatched: 6. Germline values: CDR1 SGHAT, CDR2 FQNNGV. The CDR3 runs 15 residues. The CDR3 coding sequence is TGTGCCAGCAGCTTAGTGACAGGGAGAGGTCAGCCCCAGCATTTT. Amino acid sequence: CASSLVTGRGQPQHF.

The V and J genes are TRBV9 and TRBJ1-2, with D possibly being TRBD1 (5 bases). CDR1 and CDR2 (germline): SGDLS, YYNGEE. The germline V and J ends were trimmed by 3 bases and 12 bases, with 15 bases remaining between them. There are 12 residues in the CDR3. The CDR3 DNA reads as TGTGCCAGCAGCGCCCAGACAGCACCGAACACCTTC. Translated: CASSAQTAPNTF.

This chain uses TRBV27 with TRBJ1-1; TRBD1 matches 8 bases. CDR3 length: 15 residues. CDR1 is MNHEY, CDR2 SMNVEV, per germline (reference sequence). The V and J ends lost 7 bases and 5 bases, in that order; junction bases with no gene match: 12. CDR3 region: CASTLSRGRVTEAFF. The CDR3 DNA reads as TGTGCCAGCACATTAAGCAGGGGGCGCGTGACTGAAGCTTTCTTT.

The chain uses TRBV10-3 and TRBJ1-1; perhaps TRBD1 as D (6 bases). Germline lookup yields CDR1 ENHRY and CDR2 SYGVKD. This CDR3 has 14 amino acids. V was shortened by 6 bases and J by 1 base, with 12 bases between the two germline ends. CDR3 protein: CAISTGTSNTEAFF. In nucleotides, the CDR3 is TGTGCCATCAGCACAGGGACCTCGAACACTGAAGCTTTCTTT.

The chain uses TRBV10-3 and TRBJ1-2; the D gene is possibly TRBD1 (6 bases). The CDR3 is 14 amino acids. V lost 3 bases and J 4 bases, leaving 12 bases between the germline ends. Germline V gives CDR1 ENHRY, CDR2 SYGVKD. CDR3 protein: CAISDGTQFYGYTF. CDR3 in DNA: TGTGCCATCAGTGACGGGACACAATTCTATGGCTACACCTTC.

This clone was observed a single time. This chain links TRBV18 with TRBJ2-1; 10 bases are shared with TRBD2. This CDR3 spans 15 amino acids. Unmatched junction bases numbered 4, after V lost 3 bases and J lost 5 bases. Germline V gene lookup returns CDR1 KGHSH and CDR2 LQKENI. The CDR3 protein is CASSPGTSVDNEQFF. The DNA for the CDR3 is TGTGCCAGCTCACCCGGGACTAGCGTTGACAATGAGCAGTTCTTC.

This chain connects TRBV6-1 to TRBJ2-7; TRBD1 might be the D (5 bases). Germline V gene sequence: CDR1 MNHNS, CDR2 SASEGT. The CDR3 loop spans 17 amino acids. Trimming shortened V by 2 bases and J by 0 bases, and 17 bases separated the two germline ends. CDR3 sequence reads: CASSERVGVSPSYEQYF. The CDR3 coding sequence is TGTGCCAGCAGTGAACGGGTAGGGGTCAGTCCCTCCTACGAGCAGTACTTC.

The chain is built from TRBV28 and TRBJ2-3; D is perhaps TRBD2 (5 bases). Germline V gives CDR1 MDHEN, CDR2 SYDVKM. The CDR3 runs 14 residues. V was pared by 2 bases and J by 7 bases, with 13 bases between. The CDR3 bases are TGTGCCAGCAGTTTAAGAGGGCTGGCGAATACGCAGTATTTT. Translation gives CASSLRGLANTQYF.